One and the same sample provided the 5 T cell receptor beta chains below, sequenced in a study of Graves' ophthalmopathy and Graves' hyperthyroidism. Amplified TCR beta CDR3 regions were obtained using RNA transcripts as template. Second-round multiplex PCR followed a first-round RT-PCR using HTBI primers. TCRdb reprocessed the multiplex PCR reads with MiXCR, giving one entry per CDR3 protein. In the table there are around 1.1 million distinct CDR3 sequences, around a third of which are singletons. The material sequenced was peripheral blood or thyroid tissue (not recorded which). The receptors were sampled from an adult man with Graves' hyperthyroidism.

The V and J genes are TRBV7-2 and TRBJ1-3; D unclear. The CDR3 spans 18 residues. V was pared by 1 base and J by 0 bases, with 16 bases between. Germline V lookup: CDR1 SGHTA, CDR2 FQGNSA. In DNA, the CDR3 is TGTGCCAGCAGCTTAGGTTTCCATGCAGGCCTCTCTGGAAACACCATATATTTT. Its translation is CASSLGFHAGLSGNTIYF.

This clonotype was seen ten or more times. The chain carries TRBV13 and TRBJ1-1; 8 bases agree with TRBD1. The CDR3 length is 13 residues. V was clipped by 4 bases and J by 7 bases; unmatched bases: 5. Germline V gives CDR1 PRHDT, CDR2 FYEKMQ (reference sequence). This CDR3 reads CASSSGGGGEAFF. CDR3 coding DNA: TGTGCCAGCAGCTCAGGGGGCGGGGGTGAAGCTTTCTTT.

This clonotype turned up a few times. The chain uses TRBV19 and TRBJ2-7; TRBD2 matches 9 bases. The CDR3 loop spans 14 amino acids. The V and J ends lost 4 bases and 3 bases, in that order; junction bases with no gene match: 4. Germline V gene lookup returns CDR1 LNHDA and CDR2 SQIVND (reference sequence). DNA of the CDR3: TGTGCCAGTAGTAGGACTAGCGCCAACTACGAGCAGTACTTC. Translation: CASSRTSANYEQYF.

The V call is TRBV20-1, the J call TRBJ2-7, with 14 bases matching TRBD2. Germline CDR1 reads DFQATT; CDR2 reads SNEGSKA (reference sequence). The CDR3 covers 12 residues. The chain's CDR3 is CTGTSGSHEQYF. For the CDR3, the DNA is TGCACCGGGACTAGCGGGAGTCACGAGCAGTACTTC.

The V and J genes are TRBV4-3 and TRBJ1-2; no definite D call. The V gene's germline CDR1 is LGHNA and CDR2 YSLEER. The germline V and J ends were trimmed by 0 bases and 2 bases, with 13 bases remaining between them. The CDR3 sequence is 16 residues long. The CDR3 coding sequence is TGCGCCAGCAGCCAAGATCAAGGAATCGGGAACTATGGCTACACCTTC. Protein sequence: CASSQDQGIGNYGYTF.